This TCR beta chain was captured in a study of shared clonotypes between healthy human individuals. Per the germline V gene, CDR1 is SGHVS and CDR2 is FQNEAQ. Trimming cost V 2 bases and J 4 bases; bases outside gene matches: 6. The CDR3 runs 17 residues. Some clones are missing from TCRdb's copy, which holds only in-frame ones; the method was immunoSEQ multiplex PCR. The sample carries roughly 890,000 clones, roughly 92% recorded once. Naive CD8 cells comprised CD45RO-negative, CCR7-positively selected cells, excluding terminally differentiated effector memory CD45RA+ cells. Material: naive CD8+ T cells sorted from blood. This sequence was found in a man aged 25 to 40 in good health. The chain has TRBV7-8 and TRBJ2-1, with 12 bases lining up with TRBD1. CDR3 sequence (DNA): TGTGCCAGCAGCTTACGGGGACAGGGGGCTCTTTACAATGAGCAGTTCTTC. This translates into CASSLRGQGALYNEQFF.